These 25 T cell receptor beta chains came from one sample sequenced in a study of cytomegalovirus exposure and HLA in healthy donors. It was with 60 Vbeta and 13 Jbeta primers that the PCR ran. Sequencing used immunoSEQ multiplex PCR; TCRdb keeps in-frame clones, though not all of them. This table holds some 150,000 clones, around 66% found once. What was sequenced was PBMCs. These receptors were collected from a woman aged 30 to 39 in good health and CMV-seropositive.

This clone was counted a few times. The chain carries TRBV10-2 and TRBJ2-1; a weak D match, TRBD1 (5 bases). The V and J ends lost 8 bases and 4 bases respectively, with 12 bases between them. From germline, CDR1 is WSHSY and CDR2 SAAADI. The CDR3 consists of 13 residues. The CDR3 reads CASVQELYNEQFF. Written as DNA, the CDR3 is TGCGCCAGCGTACAGGAACTTTACAATGAGCAGTTCTTC.

The chain couples TRBV4-1 to TRBJ2-5; D is perhaps TRBD1 (5 bases). Trimming pared 4 bases from V and 1 base from J, leaving 7 bases between. The germline gives CDR1 MGHRA, CDR2 YSYEKL. This CDR3 is built from 13 residues. CDR3 loop: CASSRRGQETQYF. The CDR3 DNA follows: TGCGCCAGCAGCCGTAGGGGCCAAGAGACCCAGTACTTC.

The gene calls are TRBV7-4 and TRBJ2-1; 10 bases match TRBD2. The CDR3 is made up of 19 amino acids. Germline values: CDR1 SGHVT, CDR2 SQSDAQ. V trimming: 2 bases; J trimming: 0 bases; junction bases outside the gene matches: 10. The DNA for the CDR3 is TGTGCCAGCAGCTTATACCAGCGGGGGGGTTGCTACTCCTACAATGAGCAGTTCTTC. This codes for CASSLYQRGGCYSYNEQFF.

CDR3 amino acids: CASSPGLGQGEETQYF. CDR3 sequence (DNA): TGTGCCAGCTCACCAGGACTAGGACAGGGCGAAGAGACCCAGTACTTC. J is TRBJ2-5 and V is TRBV18; maybe TRBD1 (8 bases). V was cut by 2 bases and J by 3 bases, with 16 bases left in between. The CDR3 totals 16 residues. CDR1 is KGHSH and CDR2 is LQKENI in the germline V gene.

The chain is built from TRBV6-1 and TRBJ1-2, with 7 bases identical to TRBD1. Germline V gives CDR1 MNHNS, CDR2 SASEGT. After removal of 3 bases from V and 4 bases from J, the junction contained 14 bases not matched to a gene. This CDR3 is built from 17 residues. The CDR3 region is CASSDLLGGADPYGYTF. The CDR3 DNA follows: TGTGCCAGCAGTGATCTTCTAGGGGGCGCAGATCCCTATGGCTACACCTTC.

The chain carries TRBV5-6 and TRBJ2-5; a possible D gene is TRBD1 (5 bases). The J call is in doubt because the DNA end fits TRBJ2-7 better. This CDR3 has 13 residues. The germline CDR1 and CDR2 sequences are SGHDT and YYEEEE. The CDR3 here is CASSLDTGYEQYF. The CDR3 DNA reads as TGTGCCAGCAGCTTGGACACAGGCTACGAGCAGTACTTC.

The CDR3 DNA sequence: TGTGCCATTACGGACATAAGACAAACTGAAGCTTTCTTT. Its protein is CAITDIRQTEAFF. J is TRBJ1-1 and V is TRBV2, with D tentatively TRBD1 (5 bases). Trimming took 10 bases from V and 5 from J, leaving 17 bases between them. The CDR3 is 13 residues long. Germline CDR1 is SNHLY and CDR2 is FYNNEI.

The chain links TRBV28 to TRBJ1-3, with 9 bases matching TRBD1. The V and J ends lost 2 bases and 3 bases, in that order; junction bases with no gene match: 2. Germline-derived CDR1 and CDR2 are MDHEN and SYDVKM. This CDR3 is 15 amino acids long. The CDR3 reads CASSLTGGSGNTIYF. CDR3 nucleotide sequence: TGTGCCAGCAGTTTAACAGGGGGCAGTGGAAACACCATATATTTT.

This clone was counted only a few times. V and J are TRBV6-4 and TRBJ2-1, with TRBD1 as a possible D gene (5 bases). The V end lost 4 bases, the J end lost 12 bases, and 16 bases lay between the germline ends. CDR1 and CDR2 from the germline V gene are MRHNA and SNTAGT. This CDR3 has 13 residues. Written as DNA, the CDR3 is TGTGCCAGCAGTGGGGAAGGGGCGACGAGGCAGTTCTTC. Amino acid sequence: CASSGEGATRQFF.

This rearrangement joins TRBV25-1 to TRBJ1-4; D ambiguous. There are 15 residues in the CDR3. Trimming took 1 base from V and 6 from J, leaving 12 bases between them. CDR1 and CDR2 (germline): MGHDK, SYGVNS. CDR3 protein: CASSESGLVYEKLFF. The DNA for the CDR3 is TGTGCCAGCAGTGAATCAGGTTTAGTGTATGAAAAACTGTTTTTT.

The chain uses TRBV4-1 and TRBJ2-7, with 9 positions matching TRBD1. There are 14 residues in the CDR3. Trimming took 6 bases from V and 3 from J; bases not matched to a gene: 6. The V gene's germline CDR1 is MGHRA and CDR2 YSYEKL. The CDR3 reads CASRMDRGVYEQYF. In nucleotides, the CDR3 is TGCGCCAGCAGAATGGACAGGGGAGTCTACGAGCAGTACTTC.

The chain is built from TRBV2 and TRBJ2-5; possibly TRBD2 for D (6 bases). Germline CDR1 reads SNHLY; CDR2 reads FYNNEI. The CDR3 runs 15 residues. V gave up 4 bases and J gave up 2 bases, with 14 bases separating them. DNA for the CDR3: TGTGCCAGCAGTGGAGAACGGGGGAGACAAGAGACCCAGTACTTC. This encodes CASSGERGRQETQYF.

V usage is TRBV5-1 and J usage is TRBJ1-4; D is unclear. This CDR3 contains 16 residues. Germline-derived CDR1 and CDR2 are SGHRS and YFSETQ. V was pared by 4 bases and J by 7 bases, with 20 bases between. CDR3 nucleotide sequence: TGCGCCAGCAGCACTGAAAACAGACCGTCGCGTGAAAAACTGTTTTTT. Its translation is CASSTENRPSREKLFF.

The rearrangement links TRBV6-6 to TRBJ2-7; TRBD2 matches at 7 bases. V shed 2 bases and J 6 bases; nucleotides not matched to a gene: 1. This CDR3 region has 12 residues. Per germline, CDR1 MNHNY and CDR2 SVGAGI (reference sequence). CDR3 nucleotides: TGTGCCAGCAGTTACGGGGAGGGCGAGCAGTACTTC. Translation: CASSYGEGEQYF.

The chain combines TRBV5-6 with TRBJ2-1; TRBD2 might be the D (5 bases). Germline V CDR1 and CDR2: SGHDT, YYEEEE. The V and J ends lost 2 bases and 9 bases respectively, with 9 bases between them. The CDR3 is 12 residues long. The CDR3 loop is CASSLTRGEQFF. CDR3 sequence (DNA): TGTGCCAGCAGCTTAACCCGGGGTGAGCAGTTCTTC.

This clone was observed a few times. The V call is TRBV5-1, the J call TRBJ2-3; tentatively, D is TRBD1 (6 bases). The CDR3 has 16 residues. V shed 4 bases and J shed 6 bases, with 21 bases lying between them. Germline V lookup: CDR1 SGHRS, CDR2 YFSETQ. CDR3 in amino acids: CASSPVVQGRGDTQYF. The CDR3 region has the DNA TGCGCCAGCAGCCCCGTCGTTCAGGGAAGGGGGGATACGCAGTATTTT.

This clone was seen a handful of times. The rearrangement uses TRBV6-4 and TRBJ1-1, with D possibly matching TRBD1 (5 bases). CDR1 is MRHNA and CDR2 is SNTAGT in the germline V gene. Deletions cut 6 bases from V and 1 base from J, with 9 bases between. CDR3 length: 13 amino acids. The CDR3 region has the DNA TGTGCCAGCAGCGAGACAGAGAACACTGAAGCTTTCTTT. Its translation is CASSETENTEAFF.

V usage is TRBV6-6 and J usage is TRBJ2-7, with TRBD1 matching 7 bases. This CDR3 comprises 13 residues. V gave up 4 bases and J gave up 6 bases; unmatched junction bases: 6. Germline CDR1 and CDR2: MNHNY and SVGAGI (reference sequence). CDR3 nucleotides: TGTGCCAGCAGTTTAGACAGGGTGGGCGAGCAGTACTTC. Translated, it gives CASSLDRVGEQYF.

The chain is built from TRBV13 and TRBJ2-1; 12 nucleotides agree with TRBD1. The germline V gene encodes CDR1 PRHDT and CDR2 FYEKMQ (reference sequence). The J segment lost 10 bases and the V segment lost 5 bases, leaving 9 bases of the junction unmatched. The CDR3 totals 15 residues. This CDR3 is CASSPGTGGFREQFF. The CDR3 bases are TGTGCCAGCAGCCCCGGGACAGGGGGCTTTCGGGAGCAGTTCTTC.

The rearrangement links TRBV27 to TRBJ2-7, with D unresolved. Deletions cut 5 bases from V and 3 bases from J, with 5 bases between. Germline V gene data show CDR1 as MNHEY and CDR2 as SMNVEV (reference sequence). The CDR3 is 11 residues long. In nucleotides, the CDR3 is TGTGCCAGCAGTCACGGCTACGAGCAGTACTTC. Translated, it gives CASSHGYEQYF.

The chain links TRBV18 to TRBJ1-1; D gene ambiguous. Trimming removed 3 bases from V and 11 bases from J, with 10 bases in between. Germline V gene sequence: CDR1 KGHSH, CDR2 LQKENI. This CDR3 has 11 residues. The CDR3 DNA sequence: TGTGCCAGCTCACCGAACAGAGGGGCTTTCTTT. It codes for CASSPNRGAFF.

The chain has TRBV6-5 and TRBJ1-4, with 7 bases fitting TRBD1. CDR1 MNHEY and CDR2 SVGAGI come from the germline V gene. This CDR3 contains 16 residues. With 4 bases clipped from V and 7 bases from J, the junction kept 12 bases outside the gene matches. CDR3 nucleotide sequence: TGTGCCAGCAGTTTACTTGGGACCAGGGGGATTGAAAAACTGTTTTTT. As protein: CASSLLGTRGIEKLFF.

The genes are TRBV6-5 and TRBJ2-2; 7 bases are a match to TRBD1. V dropped 6 bases and J dropped 4; count of bases not matched to a gene: 8. Per the germline V gene, CDR1 is MNHEY and CDR2 is SVGAGI. The CDR3 extends over 15 amino acids. The CDR3, as DNA: TGTGCCAGCAGGAGGGGGCAGGGCTCCACCGGGGAGCTGTTTTTT. Translated, it gives CASRRGQGSTGELFF.

The chain has TRBV30 and TRBJ2-1; maybe TRBD1 (5 bases). This CDR3 is built from 15 residues. Germline V gene sequence: CDR1 GTSNPN, CDR2 SVGIG (reference sequence). The germline V and J ends were trimmed by 1 base and 1 base, with 11 bases remaining between them. For the CDR3, the DNA is TGTGCCTGGAGTGCCTTACCAGGGTCCTACAATGAGCAGTTCTTC. As protein: CAWSALPGSYNEQFF. The whole variable domain, remainder taken from reference TRBV30 and TRBJ2-1, is SQTIHQWPATLVQPVGSPLSLECTVEGTSNPNLYWYRQAAGRGLQLLFYSVGIGQISSEVPQNLSASRPQDRQFILSSKKLLLSDSGFYLCAWSALPGSYNEQFFGPGTRLTVL.

This clone was seen more than once but under ten times. The V call is TRBV5-4, the J call TRBJ1-2, with D possibly matching TRBD1 (6 bases). The length of the CDR3 is 14 residues. The V gene's germline CDR1 is SGHNT and CDR2 YYREEE (reference sequence). V was pared by 0 bases and J by 2 bases, with 8 bases between. CDR3 DNA sequence: TGTGCCAGCAGCTTGGGGGGGCGAAACTATGGCTACACCTTC. Protein sequence: CASSLGGRNYGYTF.